The clone carrying this T cell receptor beta chain was seen at least ten times. What it binds is unknown. This sample is part of a study of breast tumors, draining lymph nodes, adjacent tissues. Axillary draining lymph nodes of breast cancer patients supplied the node samples. TCRdb used MiXCR to reprocess the multiplex PCR reads, holding one entry per CDR3 protein. The table includes roughly 80,000 distinct CDR3 sequences, roughly 19% detected once. Study-level findings and limits: The data were judged consistent with most tumor T cells coming from lymph node and expanding in tumor.

This CDR3 region has 11 residues. Germline V gene sequence: CDR1 MDHEN, CDR2 SYDVKM. V was cut by 7 bases and J by 10 bases, with 11 bases left in between. The TCR originated in a female donor with breast cancer. Some clones in this sample may be carry-over from other donors' samples. The rearrangement joins TRBV28 to TRBJ2-1; the D gene is possibly TRBD2 (5 bases). Sequencing input: axillary lymph node tissue. CDR3 sequence reads: CASTLGREQFF. The CDR3 bases are TGTGCCAGCACCCTTGGGAGAGAGCAGTTCTTC.